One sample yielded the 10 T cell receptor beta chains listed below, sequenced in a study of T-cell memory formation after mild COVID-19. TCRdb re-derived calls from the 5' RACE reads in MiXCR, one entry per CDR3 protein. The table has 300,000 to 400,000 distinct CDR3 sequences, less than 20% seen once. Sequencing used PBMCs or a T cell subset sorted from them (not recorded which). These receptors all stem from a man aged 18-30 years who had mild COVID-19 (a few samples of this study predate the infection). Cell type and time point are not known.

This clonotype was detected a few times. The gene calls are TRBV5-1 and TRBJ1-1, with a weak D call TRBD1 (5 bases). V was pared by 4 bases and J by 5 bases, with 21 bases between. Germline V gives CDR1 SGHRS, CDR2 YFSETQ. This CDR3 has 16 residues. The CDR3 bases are TGCGCCAGCAGCCGAGGTGATCCGCAGGGTGGTACTGAAGCTTTCTTT. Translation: CASSRGDPQGGTEAFF.

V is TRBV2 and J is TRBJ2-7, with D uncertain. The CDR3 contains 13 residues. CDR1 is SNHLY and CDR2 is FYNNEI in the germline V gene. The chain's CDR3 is CASRGDDVPAVNV. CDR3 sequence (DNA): TGTGCCAGCAGAGGAGATGACGTACCGGCAGTAAACGTC.

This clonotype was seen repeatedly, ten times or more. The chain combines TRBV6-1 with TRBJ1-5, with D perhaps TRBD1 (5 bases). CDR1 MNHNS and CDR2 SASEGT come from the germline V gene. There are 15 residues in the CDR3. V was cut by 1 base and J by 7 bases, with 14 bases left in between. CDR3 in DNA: TGTGCCAGCAGTGAAGGCACCGGGGGATGGCAGCCCCAGCATTTT. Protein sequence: CASSEGTGGWQPQHF.

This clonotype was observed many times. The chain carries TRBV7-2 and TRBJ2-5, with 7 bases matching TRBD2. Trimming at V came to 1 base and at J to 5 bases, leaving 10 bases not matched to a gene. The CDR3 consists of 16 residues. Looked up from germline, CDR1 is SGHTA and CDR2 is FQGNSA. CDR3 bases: TGTGCCAGCAGCTTAGAGGGCGGGGGACGGACGGAGACCCAGTACTTC. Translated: CASSLEGGGRTETQYF.

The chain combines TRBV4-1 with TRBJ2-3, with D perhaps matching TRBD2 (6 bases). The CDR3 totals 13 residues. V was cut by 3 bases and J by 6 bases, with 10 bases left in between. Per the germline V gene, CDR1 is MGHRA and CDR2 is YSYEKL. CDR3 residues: CASSQGGRDTQYF. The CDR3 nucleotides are TGCGCCAGCAGCCAGGGGGGTAGGGATACGCAGTATTTT.

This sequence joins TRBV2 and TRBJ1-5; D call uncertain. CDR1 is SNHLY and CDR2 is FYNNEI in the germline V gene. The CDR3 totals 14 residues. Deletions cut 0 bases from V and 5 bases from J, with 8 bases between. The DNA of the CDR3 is TGTGCCAGCAGTGAAGCGGGTGCGGATCAGCCCCAGCATTTT. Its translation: CASSEAGADQPQHF.

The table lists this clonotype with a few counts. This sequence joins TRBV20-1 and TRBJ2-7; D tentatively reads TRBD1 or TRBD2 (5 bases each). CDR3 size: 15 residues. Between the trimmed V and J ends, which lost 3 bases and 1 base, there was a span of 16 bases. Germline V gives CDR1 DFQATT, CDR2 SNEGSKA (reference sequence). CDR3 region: CSASVDGAPSYEQYV. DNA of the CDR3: TGCAGTGCTAGCGTCGACGGGGCGCCTTCCTACGAGCAGTACGTC.

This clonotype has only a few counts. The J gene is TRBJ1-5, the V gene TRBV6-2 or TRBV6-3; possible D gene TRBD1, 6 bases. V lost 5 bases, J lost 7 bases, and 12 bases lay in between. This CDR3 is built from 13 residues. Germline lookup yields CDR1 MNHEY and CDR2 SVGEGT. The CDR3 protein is CASSGGPGQPQHF. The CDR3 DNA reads TGTGCCAGCAGTGGGGGCCCAGGACAGCCCCAGCATTTT.

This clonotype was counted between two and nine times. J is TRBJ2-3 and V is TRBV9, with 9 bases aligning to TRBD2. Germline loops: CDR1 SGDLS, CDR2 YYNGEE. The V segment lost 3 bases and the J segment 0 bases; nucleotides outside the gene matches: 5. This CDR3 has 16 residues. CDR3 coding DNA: TGTGCCAGCAGCGCTCGAGCGGGGGGAAGCACAGATACGCAGTATTTT. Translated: CASSARAGGSTDTQYF. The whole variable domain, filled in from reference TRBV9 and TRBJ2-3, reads DSGVTQTPKHLITATGQRVTLRCSPRSGDLSVYWYQQSLDQGLQFLIQYYNGEERAKGNILERFSAQQFPDLHSELNLSSLELGDSALYFCASSARAGGSTDTQYFGPGTRLTVL.

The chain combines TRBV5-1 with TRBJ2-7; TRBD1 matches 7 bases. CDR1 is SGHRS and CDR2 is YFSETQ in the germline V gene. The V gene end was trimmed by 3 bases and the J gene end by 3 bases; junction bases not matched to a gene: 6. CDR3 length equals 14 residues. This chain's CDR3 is CASSWDRDFYEQYF. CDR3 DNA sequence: TGCGCCAGCAGCTGGGACAGAGATTTCTACGAGCAGTACTTC.